A single sample gave rise to the 26 T cell receptor beta chains below, sequenced in a study of blood T cell repertoires in COVID-19. Generated by immunoSEQ multiplex PCR, the TCRdb table keeps only in-frame clones and is missing some. The sample includes 30,000 to 40,000 clones, around 90% seen only once; the top ten take 13% to 15%. Material for sequencing was peripheral blood. Receptors originate from a man between 60 and 70 years old with active COVID-19.

CDR3: CASSSEVSGRDDEQYF. The CDR3 DNA sequence: TGTGCCAGCAGCTCTGAGGTATCAGGGAGGGACGACGAGCAGTACTTC. The chain employs TRBV7-9 and TRBJ2-7; 7 nucleotides match TRBD2. CDR3 size: 16 residues. V gave up 4 bases and J gave up 5 bases; unmatched junction bases: 14. Germline V lookup: CDR1 SEHNR, CDR2 FQNEAQ (reference sequence).

V is TRBV7-2 and J is TRBJ2-3, with 8 bases aligning to TRBD2. V was clipped by 5 bases and J by 5 bases; unmatched bases: 12. Germline V gene data show CDR1 as SGHTA and CDR2 as FQGNSA. The CDR3 is 16 residues long. The CDR3 region is CASSRLAFPIVDTQYF. CDR3 sequence (DNA): TGTGCCAGCAGCAGACTAGCGTTCCCCATCGTAGATACGCAGTATTTT.

The chain uses TRBV2 and TRBJ2-7, with 7 bases that match TRBD1. Germline V gene sequence: CDR1 SNHLY, CDR2 FYNNEI. V was pared by 3 bases and J by 9 bases, with 8 bases of the junction left unmatched. The CDR3 spans 13 residues. CDR3 residues: CASSEGTALWQYF. The CDR3 nucleotides read TGTGCCAGCAGTGAGGGGACAGCCCTGTGGCAGTACTTC.

J is TRBJ2-5 and V is TRBV7-2, with TRBD2 as a possible D gene (6 bases). Germline CDR1 and CDR2: SGHTA and FQGNSA. The CDR3 loop spans 16 amino acids. V was clipped by 1 base and J by 2 bases, with 14 bases between them. The CDR3, as DNA: TGTGCCAGCAGCTTAGGCCTGGGGGGACGACAAGAGACCCAGTACTTC. It encodes CASSLGLGGRQETQYF.

This chain uses TRBV5-4 with TRBJ2-7; TRBD2 aligns across 14 bases. There are 16 residues in the CDR3. Germline CDR1 reads SGHNT; CDR2 reads YYREEE (reference sequence). Trimming cost V 3 bases and J 2 bases; bases outside gene matches: 4. This CDR3 is CASSWPTSGRAYEQYF. CDR3 DNA sequence: TGTGCCAGCAGCTGGCCGACTAGCGGGAGGGCCTACGAGCAGTACTTC.

The chain links TRBV28 to TRBJ2-2, with D possibly matching TRBD2 (7 bases). Germline V lookup: CDR1 MDHEN, CDR2 SYDVKM. The CDR3 covers 13 residues. The V end was cut by 11 bases, the J end by 5 bases, with 15 bases between. The CDR3 region is CAGGRGATGELFF. The CDR3 DNA sequence: TGTGCCGGGGGCCGGGGGGCGACCGGGGAGCTGTTTTTT.

The rearrangement joins TRBV5-6 to TRBJ2-3; no clear D. Looked up from germline, CDR1 is SGHDT and CDR2 is YYEEEE. Trimming pared 5 bases from V and 1 base from J, leaving 8 bases between. This CDR3 region has 13 residues. The CDR3 coding sequence is TGTGCCAGCAGTTTACTTGGCACAGATACGCAGTATTTT. Encoded protein: CASSLLGTDTQYF.

The CDR3 DNA is TGTGCCAGCAGTTTGGAAGCGACCTATCGCGGCTACACCTTC. This gives the protein CASSLEATYRGYTF. The chain links TRBV28 to TRBJ1-2; no definite D call. This CDR3 is 14 amino acids long. CDR1 MDHEN and CDR2 SYDVKM come from the germline V gene. V shed 3 bases and J shed 8 bases, with 16 bases lying between them.

The chain couples TRBV5-6 to TRBJ2-7; D gene uncertain. Germline V gives CDR1 SGHDT, CDR2 YYEEEE. V lost 0 bases to trimming and J lost 11 bases, with 12 bases between them. There are 12 residues in the CDR3. The CDR3 coding sequence is TGTGCCAGCAGCTTGGTTCGCCGCCGGGAGTACTTC. The encoded protein is CASSLVRRREYF.

In this sample, this clone turned up a few times. This sequence joins TRBV2 and TRBJ2-7; D unresolved. Between the trimmed V and J ends, which lost 2 bases and 0 bases, there was a span of 5 bases. Germline CDR1 reads SNHLY; CDR2 reads FYNNEI. This CDR3 contains 13 residues. The CDR3 here is CASSEWHSYEQYF. In nucleotides, the CDR3 is TGTGCCAGCAGTGAATGGCACTCCTACGAGCAGTACTTC.

This clone is deemed medium-sized. The chain employs TRBV6-5 and TRBJ1-1; D may be TRBD1 (6 bases). Germline loops: CDR1 MNHEY, CDR2 SVGAGI. The CDR3 sequence is 13 residues long. The germline V and J ends were trimmed by 7 bases and 4 bases, with 13 bases remaining between them. The CDR3 coding sequence is TGTGCCAGCAATAAACAGGGTAGCACTGAAGCTTTCTTT. This encodes CASNKQGSTEAFF.

This clone was seen only once. The chain employs TRBV6-5 and TRBJ2-1; TRBD2 matches at 11 bases. This CDR3 has 15 amino acids. In germline, CDR1 is MNHEY, CDR2 SVGAGI. J lost 4 bases, V lost 7 bases, and 6 bases had no gene match. The CDR3 region has the DNA TGTGCCAGCAAGCTAGCGGGAGGACTATACAATGAGCAGTTCTTC. Encoded protein: CASKLAGGLYNEQFF.

The chain links TRBV5-8 to TRBJ2-1; perhaps TRBD2 as D (6 bases). The germline CDR1 and CDR2 sequences are SGHTS and YDEGEE. The V end lost 4 bases, the J end lost 5 bases, and 13 bases lay between the germline ends. This CDR3 has 14 residues. The CDR3 here is CASSPGLVDNEQFF. The CDR3 DNA reads as TGTGCCAGCAGCCCGGGACTCGTCGACAATGAGCAGTTCTTC.

This chain uses TRBV9 with TRBJ2-7; the match to TRBD2 covers 9 bases. V was pared by 3 bases and J by 5 bases, with 12 bases of the junction left unmatched. CDR1 and CDR2 (germline): SGDLS, YYNGEE. CDR3 length: 16 amino acids. DNA of the CDR3: TGTGCCAGCAGCGCCGGAGGTAGCGGGAGCAGCCACGAGCAGTACTTC. This translates into CASSAGGSGSSHEQYF. Full variable domain (rest looked up from reference TRBV9 and TRBJ2-7): DSGVTQTPKHLITATGQRVTLRCSPRSGDLSVYWYQQSLDQGLQFLIQYYNGEERAKGNILERFSAQQFPDLHSELNLSSLELGDSALYFCASSAGGSGSSHEQYFGPGTRLTVT.

CDR3 coding DNA: TGTGCCAGTAGTATCGGACAGGGGAATTTACAAGAGACCCAGTACTTC. It specifies CASSIGQGNLQETQYF. V is TRBV19 and J is TRBJ2-5; 9 bases map to TRBD1. V dropped 3 bases and J dropped 2; count of bases not matched to a gene: 7. The CDR3 spans 16 residues. Germline values: CDR1 LNHDA, CDR2 SQIVND (reference sequence).

This chain links TRBV2 with TRBJ2-7; D uncertain. The V gene lost 3 bases and the J gene lost 4 bases, with 4 bases spanning the gap. This CDR3 is built from 11 residues. Per germline, CDR1 SNHLY and CDR2 FYNNEI. Written as DNA, the CDR3 is TGTGCCAGCAGTGATATATACGAGCAGTACTTC. Translated: CASSDIYEQYF.

This clone has a single count. V gene TRBV6-5 combines with J gene TRBJ2-3; 7 bases agree with TRBD2. CDR1 is MNHEY and CDR2 is SVGAGI in the germline V gene. V lost 6 bases and J lost 2; bases outside the gene matches: 5. This CDR3 region has 14 residues. The CDR3, as DNA: TGTGCCAGCAGCCAACTAGCGCCCACAGATACGCAGTATTTT. Encoded protein: CASSQLAPTDTQYF.

J is TRBJ1-1 and V is TRBV19; D not resolved. CDR3 size: 14 residues. The germline V gene has CDR1 LNHDA and CDR2 SQIVND (reference sequence). V lost 6 bases and J 0 bases, leaving 11 bases between the germline ends. The CDR3 DNA follows: TGTGCCAGTAGAAGAGAGGTCCTGAACACTGAAGCTTTCTTT. Its translation is CASRREVLNTEAFF.

CDR3 bases: TGCGCCAGCAGCTTGGACAGGGCGAACACCGGGGAGCTGTTTTTT. Its translation: CASSLDRANTGELFF. The chain carries TRBV5-1 and TRBJ2-2, with D perhaps TRBD1 (6 bases). Germline-derived CDR1 and CDR2 are SGHRS and YFSETQ. The CDR3 loop spans 15 amino acids. Trimming took off 0 bases at V and 0 bases at J, with 6 bases between the two ends.

The J gene is TRBJ2-6, the V gene TRBV5-1; 8 nucleotides line up with TRBD2. The CDR3 sequence is 17 residues long. Germline loops: CDR1 SGHRS, CDR2 YFSETQ. V trimming: 2 bases; J trimming: 0 bases; junction bases outside the gene matches: 4. The CDR3 region is CASSLSGGTSGANVLTF. The CDR3, as DNA: TGCGCCAGCAGCTTATCGGGGGGGACCTCTGGGGCCAACGTCCTGACTTTC.

The rearrangement joins TRBV20-1 to TRBJ2-7; TRBD1 is a possible D gene (5 bases). The CDR3 loop spans 11 amino acids. Germline V gene data show CDR1 as DFQATT and CDR2 as SNEGSKA (reference sequence). CDR3 DNA: TGCAGCGGATCAGGGCCCTACGAGCAGTACTTC. Its protein product is CSGSGPYEQYF.

The chain carries TRBV21-1 and TRBJ1-2; the table's D call TRBD1 went unverified against the DNA. TRBV21-1 is a pseudogene locus. The CDR3 has 21 residues. CDR3 amino acids: CASSKEPQRWDRGCRGDGYTF. CDR3 coding DNA: TGTGCCAGCAGCAAAGAGCCCCAAAGGTGGGACAGGGGGTGTAGAGGGGATGGCTACACCTTC.

V usage is TRBV28 and J usage is TRBJ2-2; 9 bases are shared with TRBD1. CDR3 length equals 16 residues. Losses at the gene ends were 6 bases for V and 5 bases for J; bases not matched to a gene: 10. The germline V gene encodes CDR1 MDHEN and CDR2 SYDVKM. CDR3 DNA sequence: TGTGCCAGCAGCGTAAGACAGGGGGGCAAAACCGGGGAGCTGTTTTTT. Translating it yields CASSVRQGGKTGELFF. Full variable domain (missing parts from reference TRBV28 and TRBJ2-2): DVKVTQSSRYLVKRTGEKVFLECVQDMDHENMFWYRQDPGLGLRLIYFSYDVKMKEKGDIPEGYSVSREKKERFSLILESASTNQTSMYLCASSVRQGGKTGELFFGEGSRLTVL.

The V call is TRBV27, the J call TRBJ2-2, with D perhaps TRBD2 (6 bases). Germline V gene sequence: CDR1 MNHEY, CDR2 SMNVEV (reference sequence). The V gene lost 2 bases and the J gene lost 6 bases, with 19 bases spanning the gap. The CDR3 extends over 17 amino acids. The CDR3, as DNA: TGTGCCAGCAGTTTAGAGTACGGGAGCCGTTGGGCCGGGGAGCTGTTTTTT. Translating gives CASSLEYGSRWAGELFF.

V and J are TRBV11-3 and TRBJ2-7; the D gene is possibly TRBD2 (7 bases). Germline CDR1 is SGHNT and CDR2 is YENEEA. Trimming cost V 5 bases and J 6 bases, with 11 bases left between them. This CDR3 is built from 12 residues. Here the CDR3 DNA reads TGTGCCAGCAGCCACGGGGGGCGCGAGCAGTACTTC. Translated, it gives CASSHGGREQYF. Complete variable domain (other parts from reference TRBV11-3 and TRBJ2-7): EAGVVQSPRYKIIEKKQPVAFWCNPISGHNTLYWYLQNLGQGPELLIRYENEEAVDDSQLPKDRFSAERLKGVDSTLKIQPAELGDSAVYLCASSHGGREQYFGPGTRLTVT.

This clone is medium-sized. The chain recombines TRBV7-8 with TRBJ1-6; 7 bases agree with TRBD1. Germline values: CDR1 SGHVS, CDR2 FQNEAQ. Germline trimming cut 5 bases from V and 7 bases from J; bases unmatched to any gene: 11. The CDR3 sequence is 16 residues long. CDR3 DNA: TGTGCCAGCAGCCGAGGGACAGTCGGGGCGAATTCACCCCTCCACTTT. It specifies CASSRGTVGANSPLHF.